These 25 T cell receptor beta chains were all obtained from the same sample, sequenced in a study of shared T cell receptors in the human thymus. Clones were sequenced by immunoSEQ multiplex PCR, and TCRdb holds only the in-frame ones, with some missing. Counted here are roughly 550,000 clones, around 82% occurring once; the ten biggest clones make up roughly 0.013%. This same sample was also taken into another study, of human thymus T cells.

The sequenced sample consisted of thymocytes. These receptors originate from a boy under three years old with a congenital heart defect.

The rearrangement links TRBV6-5 to TRBJ2-1; TRBD2 matches 13 bases. After removal of 7 bases from V and 10 bases from J, the junction contained 4 bases not matched to a gene. There are 13 residues in the CDR3. Per germline, CDR1 MNHEY and CDR2 SVGAGI. The CDR3 protein is CASKLLAGGEQFF. The CDR3 region has the DNA TGTGCCAGCAAGTTACTAGCGGGGGGGGAGCAGTTCTTC.

Only a few counts were recorded for this clone. The V gene is TRBV5-6, the J gene TRBJ1-2, with D hard to call. With 4 bases removed from V and 8 bases from J, the gap between germline ends came to 12 bases. The germline V gene has CDR1 SGHDT and CDR2 YYEEEE. The CDR3 covers 12 residues. CDR3 in DNA: TGTGCCAGCAGCCGGGGAGCAGAGGGCTACACCTTC. Protein sequence: CASSRGAEGYTF.

This sequence joins TRBV27 and TRBJ2-1, with TRBD1 matching over 7 bases. This CDR3 is built from 17 residues. The V gene's germline CDR1 is MNHEY and CDR2 SMNVEV (reference sequence). The V segment lost 4 bases and the J segment 1 base; nucleotides outside the gene matches: 10. CDR3 loop: CASSSVDRATSYNEQFF. The CDR3 DNA reads TGTGCCAGCAGTTCTGTCGACAGGGCTACATCCTACAATGAGCAGTTCTTC.

The gene calls are TRBV7-2 and TRBJ2-7; 7 nucleotides line up with TRBD2. The CDR3 is 18 residues long. After removal of 3 bases from V and 2 bases from J, the junction contained 16 bases not matched to a gene. Germline V CDR1 and CDR2: SGHTA, FQGNSA. Here the CDR3 DNA reads TGTGCCAGCAGCTTTGGGGGGGAACGAGCGGGTCTAACCTACGAGCAGTACTTC. Translated: CASSFGGERAGLTYEQYF.

The chain combines TRBV23-1 with TRBJ2-1; tentative D call: TRBD1 (6 bases). TRBV23-1 falls under the ORF class, with uncertain function. V was cut by 2 bases and J by 4 bases, with 15 bases left in between. The CDR3 runs to 16 residues. This chain's CDR3 is CASSQDRDTPYNEQFF. CDR3 sequence (DNA): TGCGCCAGCAGTCAAGACCGGGACACTCCTTACAATGAGCAGTTCTTC.

The rearrangement joins TRBV23-1 to TRBJ1-2; TRBD1 aligns across 9 bases. TRBV23-1 is labeled an ORF, and its function is uncertain. Trimming cost V 4 bases and J 8 bases; bases outside gene matches: 8. The length of the CDR3 is 14 residues. The CDR3 bases are TGCGCCAGCAGTCCCGGCCGGGACAGGGACGGCTACACCTTC. Protein sequence: CASSPGRDRDGYTF.

The rearrangement links TRBV29-1 to TRBJ2-6; D unclear. The germline V and J ends were trimmed by 2 bases and 0 bases, with 8 bases remaining between them. The CDR3 loop spans 15 amino acids. Germline V lookup: CDR1 SQVTM, CDR2 ANQGSEA. CDR3 residues: CSVESGSSGANVLTF. The CDR3 DNA is TGCAGCGTTGAATCTGGCAGCTCTGGGGCCAACGTCCTGACTTTC.

A single count supports this clone. The chain carries TRBV5-6 and TRBJ2-7; a possible D gene is TRBD2 (6 bases). V was clipped by 0 bases and J by 5 bases, with 15 bases between them. The length of the CDR3 is 15 residues. The germline V gene encodes CDR1 SGHDT and CDR2 YYEEEE. The CDR3 loop is CASSLGASAMHEQYF. The CDR3 DNA reads TGTGCCAGCAGCTTGGGGGCTAGCGCTATGCACGAGCAGTACTTC. The variable domain in full, with the rest retrieved from reference TRBV5-6 and TRBJ2-7, is DAGVTQSPTHLIKTRGQQVTLRCSPKSGHDTVSWYQQALGQGPQFIFQYYEEEERQRGNFPDRFSGHQFPNYSSELNVNALLLGDSALYLCASSLGASAMHEQYFGPGTRLTVT.

The V call is TRBV23-1, the J call TRBJ1-5; D unresolved. TRBV23-1 is reported as an ORF; its role is uncertain. This CDR3 region has 16 residues. Trimming took 6 bases from V and 2 from J, leaving 17 bases between them. The CDR3 loop is CASRPPYRGCNQPQHF. The CDR3 bases are TGCGCCAGCAGACCACCCTATCGAGGTTGCAATCAGCCCCAGCATTTT.

J is TRBJ2-3 and V is TRBV6-5; maybe TRBD2 (6 bases). Per germline, CDR1 MNHEY and CDR2 SVGAGI. Trimming pared 6 bases from V and 4 bases from J, leaving 17 bases between. The CDR3 has 15 amino acids. CDR3 in DNA: TGTGCCAGCAGCAGAGGCGGGACCGCTGCAGATACGCAGTATTTT. This sequence encodes CASSRGGTAADTQYF.

The genes are TRBV5-1 and TRBJ1-1; D may be TRBD1 (5 bases). The germline V and J ends were trimmed by 3 bases and 4 bases, with 22 bases remaining between them. The CDR3 consists of 17 residues. Germline V gene sequence: CDR1 SGHRS, CDR2 YFSETQ. CDR3 sequence reads: CASSSPGPDTGGTEAFF. The DNA of the CDR3 is TGCGCCAGCAGCTCCCCCGGGCCGGACACCGGTGGCACTGAAGCTTTCTTT.

The CDR3 is CASSLQSSVKDNNEQFF. DNA of the CDR3: TGCGCCAGCAGCCTACAATCTAGCGTGAAGGACAACAATGAGCAGTTCTTC. V and J are TRBV4-3 and TRBJ2-1; possible D gene TRBD2, 6 bases. From germline, CDR1 is LGHNA and CDR2 YSLEER. This CDR3 has 17 residues. V was trimmed by 4 bases and J by 5 bases, leaving 21 bases between them.

The chain combines TRBV10-1 with TRBJ2-7; 9 bases map to TRBD1. CDR1 is WNHNN and CDR2 is SYGVQD in the germline V gene (reference sequence). The length of the CDR3 is 13 residues. With 11 bases clipped from V and 4 bases from J, the junction kept 9 bases outside the gene matches. The chain's CDR3 is CAGPGQGSYEQYF. The DNA of the CDR3 is TGCGCCGGACCGGGACAGGGCTCTTACGAGCAGTACTTC.

The chain carries TRBV7-9 and TRBJ2-7; a possible D gene is TRBD2 (6 bases). Trimming took off 1 base at V and 0 bases at J, with 10 bases between the two ends. Germline CDR1 reads SEHNR; CDR2 reads FQNEAQ (reference sequence). CDR3 length: 15 amino acids. The CDR3 nucleotides read TGTGCCAGCAGCTTAGTGGAGGGCCTCTCCTACGAGCAGTACTTC. It yields the protein CASSLVEGLSYEQYF.

The chain uses TRBV28 and TRBJ1-2; no clear D gene. The CDR3 loop spans 15 amino acids. The V gene's germline CDR1 is MDHEN and CDR2 SYDVKM. The V and J ends lost 8 bases and 7 bases respectively, with 23 bases between them. CDR3 amino acids: CASDEGGGLNAGYTF. CDR3 bases: TGTGCCAGCGACGAGGGTGGCGGACTTAATGCTGGCTACACCTTC.

The genes are TRBV29-1 and TRBJ2-1; 8 bases match TRBD2. The CDR3 sequence is 15 residues long. V was clipped by 4 bases and J by 8 bases; unmatched bases: 13. Germline CDR1 and CDR2: SQVTM and ANQGSEA. As DNA, the CDR3 is TGCAGCGTTGTCCTCTCCTTGCTAGCGGGCGATGAGCAGTTCTTC. Its protein product is CSVVLSLLAGDEQFF.

The rearrangement joins TRBV15 to TRBJ1-5, with TRBD1 matching over 8 bases. This CDR3 region has 15 residues. V shed 5 bases, J shed 5 bases, and the junction held 8 bases outside the gene matches. The germline gives CDR1 LNHNV, CDR2 YYDKDF (reference sequence). CDR3 bases: TGTGCCACCAGCGAAAACACAGGGGGTGATCAGCCCCAGCATTTT. Amino acid sequence: CATSENTGGDQPQHF.

The chain carries TRBV2 and TRBJ2-1; D gene uncertain. Germline lookup yields CDR1 SNHLY and CDR2 FYNNEI. This CDR3 is built from 11 residues. Between the trimmed V and J ends, which lost 5 bases and 5 bases, there was a span of 4 bases. The CDR3 DNA follows: TGTGCCAGCAGTCCTAACAATGAGCAGTTCTTC. This gives the protein CASSPNNEQFF.

This chain connects TRBV6-1 to TRBJ2-5; D might be TRBD1 (6 bases). This CDR3 contains 15 residues. V shed 0 bases and J shed 2 bases, with 10 bases lying between them. Germline V CDR1 and CDR2: MNHNS, SASEGT. The CDR3 protein is CASSEALTGQETQYF. CDR3 nucleotides: TGTGCCAGCAGTGAAGCGCTTACAGGGCAAGAGACCCAGTACTTC.

CDR3 in amino acids: CASRAGHAYEQYF. The CDR3 DNA reads as TGTGCCAGCAGAGCGGGCCATGCTTACGAGCAGTACTTC. This rearrangement joins TRBV27 to TRBJ2-7; the D gene is possibly TRBD2 (6 bases). Germline-derived CDR1 and CDR2 are MNHEY and SMNVEV (reference sequence). This CDR3 comprises 13 residues. V gave up 6 bases and J gave up 4 bases, with 13 bases separating them.

This chain links TRBV28 with TRBJ1-1, with TRBD1 matching 7 bases. The CDR3 loop spans 14 amino acids. The germline gives CDR1 MDHEN, CDR2 SYDVKM. The V segment lost 7 bases and the J segment 0 bases; nucleotides outside the gene matches: 5. For the CDR3, the DNA is TGTGCCAGCAACCCACAGGGGATGAACACTGAAGCTTTCTTT. It specifies CASNPQGMNTEAFF. The whole variable domain, filled in from reference TRBV28 and TRBJ1-1, reads DVKVTQSSRYLVKRTGEKVFLECVQDMDHENMFWYRQDPGLGLRLIYFSYDVKMKEKGDIPEGYSVSREKKERFSLILESASTNQTSMYLCASNPQGMNTEAFFGQGTRLTVV.

The genes are TRBV11-3 and TRBJ2-7; 7 bases fit TRBD1. The germline gives CDR1 SGHNT, CDR2 YENEEA. CDR3 length equals 15 residues. V lost 5 bases and J lost 6; bases outside the gene matches: 13. CDR3 sequence (DNA): TGTGCCAGCAGCCCCCCAGACAGGGCCTCGGGCGAGCAGTACTTC. Translating it yields CASSPPDRASGEQYF.

This clone was detected only once. The chain employs TRBV19 and TRBJ2-7; tentative D call: TRBD1 (6 bases). The CDR3 consists of 15 residues. The V gene lost 0 bases and the J gene lost 3 bases, with 12 bases spanning the gap. Germline V lookup: CDR1 LNHDA, CDR2 SQIVND (reference sequence). The CDR3, as DNA: TGTGCCAGTAGTATAGACAGGGGCCATGACTACGAGCAGTACTTC. Translation: CASSIDRGHDYEQYF. Variable domain in full (rest from reference TRBV19 and TRBJ2-7): DGGITQSPKYLFRKEGQNVTLSCEQNLNHDAMYWYRQDPGQGLRLIYYSQIVNDFQKGDIAEGYSVSREKKESFPLTVTSAQKNPTAFYLCASSIDRGHDYEQYFGPGTRLTVT.

The chain uses TRBV19 and TRBJ1-5; 9 bases fit TRBD1. This CDR3 comprises 18 residues. J lost 0 bases, V lost 2 bases, and 8 bases had no gene match. In germline, CDR1 is LNHDA, CDR2 SQIVND (reference sequence). This chain's CDR3 is CASSIPGQGPYSNQPQHF. CDR3 coding DNA: TGTGCCAGTAGTATACCGGGACAGGGCCCTTATAGCAATCAGCCCCAGCATTTT.

The V call is TRBV2, the J call TRBJ2-7; D possibly corresponds to TRBD1 (5 bases). Germline CDR1 reads SNHLY; CDR2 reads FYNNEI. The CDR3 is made up of 14 amino acids. Trimming left V 4 bases short and J 3 bases short, with 13 bases between. The CDR3 DNA reads TGTGCCAGCAGTGTCGGGCAGGGTAGCTACGAGCAGTACTTC. This sequence encodes CASSVGQGSYEQYF.